Sequencing of this T cell receptor (beta chain) was carried out in a study of T-cell memory formation after mild COVID-19. Overall study results and limits: Contracting clones, day 15 to 85, had balanced CD4/CD8, and later expanders favored CD4+.

Notes on this clonotype: Its specificity is unknown.

Using its own MiXCR run on the 5' RACE reads, TCRdb lists one record per CDR3 protein. In the table there are 350,000 to 500,000 distinct CDR3 sequences, around 20% of which are singletons. Looked up from germline, CDR1 is SGHRS and CDR2 is YFSETQ. V was clipped by 4 bases and J by 5 bases; unmatched bases: 12. This CDR3 region has 15 residues. V gene TRBV5-1 combines with J gene TRBJ2-7, with TRBD2 matching 7 bases. Sequencing used PBMCs or a T cell subset sorted from them (not recorded which). The sequence was obtained from an adult woman who had mild COVID-19 (a few samples of this study predate the infection). Cell type and time point are not known. CDR3 coding DNA: TGCGCCAGCAGCCCCGGACTAGGGAAGTCTAACGAGCAGTACTTC. Translating gives CASSPGLGKSNEQYF.